The T cell receptor (beta chain) under discussion was sequenced for a study of blood T cell repertoires in COVID-19. Across the whole study: Donors in the United States, Italy and Spain gave samples during acute or convalescent COVID-19. The cDNA or gDNA used as material had been derived from T cells, B-cell-depleted T cells, or PBMCs.

V lost 3 bases to trimming and J lost 7 bases, with 10 bases between them. In germline, CDR1 is SGHVS, CDR2 FQNEAQ. The CDR3 contains 13 residues. Original handling: Quantification of nucleated cells was approximated via reference gene primer amplification. Clones were read by immunoSEQ multiplex PCR, and TCRdb kept only the in-frame ones, dropping some. That table is the source of V, J and clone size, and D and trimming were worked out from the DNA. The sample records 140,000 to 150,000 clones, roughly 84% being singletons. The V and J genes are TRBV7-8 and TRBJ2-1, with D possibly being TRBD2 (6 bases). The receptor comes from a man in his fifties or sixties with active or convalescent COVID-19. The sequencing input was peripheral blood. In DNA, the CDR3 is TGTGCCAGCAGCTTGGGAGGCTTGAATGAGCAGTTCTTC. This encodes CASSLGGLNEQFF.